What follows are 16 T cell receptor beta chains derived from one specimen sequenced in a study of T cell changes during pregnancy in multiple sclerosis (dated by TCRdb to about 2019). Library method: the immunoSEQ multiplex PCR assay. Imported from immuneACCESS, the table was reduced by TCRdb to in-frame sequences with V and J called. These copies leave out some clones; in studies compared against another copy, an unresolved V gene accounts for under half, and the cause of the remainder is not known. The sample contains roughly 48,000 clones, 85% to 95% of them found a single time. The ten most abundant clones make up roughly 0.25% of the sample. This sample comprised CD4+ T cells from peripheral blood mononuclear cells, obtained in the third trimester of pregnancy. Receptors originate from a female donor with multiple sclerosis, enrolled in a pregnancy study.

V gene TRBV4-1 combines with J gene TRBJ1-4, with TRBD1 identical over 9 bases. This CDR3 has 15 amino acids. Losses at the gene ends were 2 bases for V and 5 bases for J; bases not matched to a gene: 3. From germline, CDR1 is MGHRA and CDR2 YSYEKL. The CDR3 protein is CASSQTGGPNEKLFF. The CDR3, as DNA: TGCGCCAGCAGCCAAACAGGGGGCCCGAATGAAAAACTGTTTTTT.

The chain carries TRBV30 and TRBJ2-1; 8 nucleotides line up with TRBD1. V dropped 2 bases and J dropped 9; count of bases not matched to a gene: 6. Germline loops: CDR1 GTSNPN, CDR2 SVGIG (reference sequence). The CDR3 is 13 amino acids. CDR3 region: CAWSFQGASEQFF. CDR3 in DNA: TGTGCCTGGAGTTTTCAGGGGGCGAGTGAGCAGTTCTTC.

The rearrangement uses TRBV7-9 and TRBJ2-6; D not certain. Looked up from germline, CDR1 is SEHNR and CDR2 is FQNEAQ (reference sequence). V lost 9 bases and J 1 base, leaving 10 bases between the germline ends. The CDR3 consists of 14 residues. CDR3 amino acids: CASISDSGANVLTF. In DNA, the CDR3 is TGTGCCAGTATCTCAGATTCTGGGGCCAACGTCCTGACTTTC.

This sequence joins TRBV6-1 and TRBJ2-4; TRBD1 agrees at 8 bases. CDR1 and CDR2 (germline): MNHNS, SASEGT. The CDR3 extends over 15 amino acids. With 4 bases clipped from V and 7 bases from J, the junction kept 9 bases outside the gene matches. The CDR3 bases are TGTGCCAGCAGTGGGCAGGGGGCGGGGAGCAACATTCAGTACTTC. It specifies CASSGQGAGSNIQYF.

The J gene is TRBJ2-1, the V gene TRBV11-3; D possibly corresponds to TRBD2 (5 bases). V was pared by 0 bases and J by 6 bases, with 12 bases between. The V gene's germline CDR1 is SGHNT and CDR2 YENEEA. The CDR3 has 15 amino acids. CDR3 residues: CASSLEGGPFNEQFF. CDR3 DNA sequence: TGTGCCAGCAGCTTAGAAGGAGGACCGTTCAATGAGCAGTTCTTC.

The J gene is TRBJ2-7, the V gene TRBV18; D possibly corresponds to TRBD1 (6 bases). The CDR3 runs 14 residues. CDR1 is KGHSH and CDR2 is LQKENI in the germline V gene. V was clipped by 3 bases and J by 0 bases, with 9 bases between them. Written as DNA, the CDR3 is TGTGCCAGCTCACCCAACAGGGACTCCTACGAGCAGTACTTC. It encodes CASSPNRDSYEQYF.

V is TRBV6-5 and J is TRBJ2-7; D remains unclear. V was clipped by 6 bases and J by 5 bases, with 20 bases between them. The germline CDR1 and CDR2 sequences are MNHEY and SVGAGI. The CDR3 spans 15 residues. The CDR3 spells CASSFYPKPGHEQYF. The CDR3 nucleotides are TGTGCCAGCAGCTTTTACCCCAAGCCAGGCCACGAGCAGTACTTC.

This chain joins TRBV7-3 and TRBJ2-1, with TRBD2 as a possible D gene (6 bases). V lost 4 bases and J lost 6, with 19 bases in between. CDR1 is SGHTA, CDR2 FQGTGA, per germline. CDR3 size: 16 residues. The CDR3: CASSSASVLGTNEQFF. CDR3 nucleotides: TGTGCCAGCAGCTCTGCTAGCGTCCTGGGTACCAATGAGCAGTTCTTC.

CDR3 sequence: CASSWEANTEAFF. CDR3 nucleotide sequence: TGTGCCAGTAGTTGGGAGGCAAACACTGAAGCTTTCTTT. The chain combines TRBV19 with TRBJ1-1; D is uncertain. This CDR3 comprises 13 residues. The V and J ends lost 5 bases and 2 bases respectively, with 9 bases between them. Germline values: CDR1 LNHDA, CDR2 SQIVND (reference sequence).

The V and J genes are TRBV7-3 and TRBJ2-1; D is perhaps TRBD2 (6 bases). V was trimmed by 5 bases and J by 1 base, leaving 18 bases between them. This CDR3 contains 17 residues. Germline-derived CDR1 and CDR2 are SGHTA and FQGTGA. CDR3 residues: CASSPHPPGGSYNEQFF. In nucleotides, the CDR3 is TGTGCCAGCAGCCCTCACCCCCCCGGGGGATCCTACAATGAGCAGTTCTTC.

This rearrangement joins TRBV5-1 to TRBJ2-5; perhaps TRBD2 as D (7 bases). Germline V CDR1 and CDR2: SGHRS, YFSETQ. Deletions cut 4 bases from V and 3 bases from J, with 10 bases between. The CDR3 sequence is 13 residues long. CDR3 bases: TGCGCCAGCAGCACGGGGGGCGAAGAGACCCAGTACTTC. Amino acid sequence: CASSTGGEETQYF.

The chain employs TRBV9 and TRBJ2-2; 7 bases are shared with TRBD1. In germline, CDR1 is SGDLS, CDR2 YYNGEE. The CDR3 is made up of 15 amino acids. Trimming took 6 bases from V and 6 from J; bases not matched to a gene: 11. CDR3 coding DNA: TGTGCCAGCAATAGGGGACAGATGATTTCCGGGGAGCTGTTTTTT. This codes for CASNRGQMISGELFF.

As DNA, the CDR3 is TGTGCCAGCAGCTGGGACAGGGGTCCTGAAGCTTTCTTT. Its translation is CASSWDRGPEAFF. The chain joins TRBV5-5 to TRBJ1-1, with TRBD1 matching 10 bases. Trimming took 3 bases from V and 6 from J; bases not matched to a gene: 2. The CDR3 has 13 amino acids. CDR1 is SGHKS and CDR2 is YYEKEE in the germline V gene (reference sequence). The full variable domain, its missing parts supplied by reference TRBV5-5 and TRBJ1-1, is DAGVTQSPTHLIKTRGQQVTLRCSPISGHKSVSWYQQVLGQGPQFIFQYYEKEERGRGNFPDRFSARQFPNYSSELNVNALLLGDSALYLCASSWDRGPEAFFGQGTRLTVV.

The rearrangement joins TRBV18 to TRBJ2-7; D is unresolved. The CDR3 contains 13 residues. The germline V gene encodes CDR1 KGHSH and CDR2 LQKENI. Trimming removed 0 bases from V and 1 base from J, with 4 bases in between. The CDR3 nucleotides are TGTGCCAGCTCACCACCGTTATCCTACGAGCAGTACTTC. Protein: CASSPPLSYEQYF.

On this clone: This same CDR3 is encoded by further DNA sequences in the sample. V is TRBV9 and J is TRBJ2-1; tentative D call: TRBD1 (6 bases). The V end lost 4 bases, the J end lost 1 base, and 9 bases lay between the germline ends. CDR1 and CDR2 (germline): SGDLS, YYNGEE. The CDR3 loop spans 14 amino acids. CDR3 residues: CASSKTGSYNEQFF. The CDR3 region has the DNA TGTGCCAGCAGCAAAACAGGGTCCTACAATGAGCAGTTCTTC. The variable domain in full, with the rest retrieved from reference TRBV9 and TRBJ2-1, is DSGVTQTPKHLITATGQRVTLRCSPRSGDLSVYWYQQSLDQGLQFLIQYYNGEERAKGNILERFSAQQFPDLHSELNLSSLELGDSALYFCASSKTGSYNEQFFGPGTRLTVL.

The chain couples TRBV27 to TRBJ1-5; D uncertain. The CDR3 is 14 residues long. Trimming left V 3 bases short and J 3 bases short, with 9 bases between. Per germline, CDR1 MNHEY and CDR2 SMNVEV (reference sequence). Here the CDR3 DNA reads TGTGCCAGCAGTTTTGGCGGACTCAATCAGCCCCAGCATTTT. It codes for CASSFGGLNQPQHF.